The TCR beta chain described here comes from a study of blood T cell repertoires in COVID-19. Study at large: Both acute and convalescent COVID-19 samples were obtained from the United States, Italy and Spain. From T cells, B-cell-depleted T cells, or PBMCs came the material, which was cDNA or gDNA.

Original methodology: From reference gene primer amplification, estimates of nucleated cell counts were derived. TCRdb keeps only in-frame clones here, not all; method: immunoSEQ multiplex PCR. The DNA was the basis for D and trimming; V, J and clone size are from that table. The sample has 30,000 to 40,000 clones, 80% to 90% seen once. Unmatched junction bases numbered 7, after V lost 3 bases and J lost 6 bases. This CDR3 region has 15 residues. CDR1 MNHNY and CDR2 SVGAGI come from the germline V gene (reference sequence). The specimen sequenced was peripheral blood. The clonotype was recovered from a woman of 80 years or more with active or convalescent COVID-19. The chain links TRBV6-6 to TRBJ2-1; 8 bases are a match to TRBD2. DNA of the CDR3: TGTGCCAGCAGTTATCCCGGACTAGCCGGCAATGAGCAGTTCTTC. This sequence encodes CASSYPGLAGNEQFF.